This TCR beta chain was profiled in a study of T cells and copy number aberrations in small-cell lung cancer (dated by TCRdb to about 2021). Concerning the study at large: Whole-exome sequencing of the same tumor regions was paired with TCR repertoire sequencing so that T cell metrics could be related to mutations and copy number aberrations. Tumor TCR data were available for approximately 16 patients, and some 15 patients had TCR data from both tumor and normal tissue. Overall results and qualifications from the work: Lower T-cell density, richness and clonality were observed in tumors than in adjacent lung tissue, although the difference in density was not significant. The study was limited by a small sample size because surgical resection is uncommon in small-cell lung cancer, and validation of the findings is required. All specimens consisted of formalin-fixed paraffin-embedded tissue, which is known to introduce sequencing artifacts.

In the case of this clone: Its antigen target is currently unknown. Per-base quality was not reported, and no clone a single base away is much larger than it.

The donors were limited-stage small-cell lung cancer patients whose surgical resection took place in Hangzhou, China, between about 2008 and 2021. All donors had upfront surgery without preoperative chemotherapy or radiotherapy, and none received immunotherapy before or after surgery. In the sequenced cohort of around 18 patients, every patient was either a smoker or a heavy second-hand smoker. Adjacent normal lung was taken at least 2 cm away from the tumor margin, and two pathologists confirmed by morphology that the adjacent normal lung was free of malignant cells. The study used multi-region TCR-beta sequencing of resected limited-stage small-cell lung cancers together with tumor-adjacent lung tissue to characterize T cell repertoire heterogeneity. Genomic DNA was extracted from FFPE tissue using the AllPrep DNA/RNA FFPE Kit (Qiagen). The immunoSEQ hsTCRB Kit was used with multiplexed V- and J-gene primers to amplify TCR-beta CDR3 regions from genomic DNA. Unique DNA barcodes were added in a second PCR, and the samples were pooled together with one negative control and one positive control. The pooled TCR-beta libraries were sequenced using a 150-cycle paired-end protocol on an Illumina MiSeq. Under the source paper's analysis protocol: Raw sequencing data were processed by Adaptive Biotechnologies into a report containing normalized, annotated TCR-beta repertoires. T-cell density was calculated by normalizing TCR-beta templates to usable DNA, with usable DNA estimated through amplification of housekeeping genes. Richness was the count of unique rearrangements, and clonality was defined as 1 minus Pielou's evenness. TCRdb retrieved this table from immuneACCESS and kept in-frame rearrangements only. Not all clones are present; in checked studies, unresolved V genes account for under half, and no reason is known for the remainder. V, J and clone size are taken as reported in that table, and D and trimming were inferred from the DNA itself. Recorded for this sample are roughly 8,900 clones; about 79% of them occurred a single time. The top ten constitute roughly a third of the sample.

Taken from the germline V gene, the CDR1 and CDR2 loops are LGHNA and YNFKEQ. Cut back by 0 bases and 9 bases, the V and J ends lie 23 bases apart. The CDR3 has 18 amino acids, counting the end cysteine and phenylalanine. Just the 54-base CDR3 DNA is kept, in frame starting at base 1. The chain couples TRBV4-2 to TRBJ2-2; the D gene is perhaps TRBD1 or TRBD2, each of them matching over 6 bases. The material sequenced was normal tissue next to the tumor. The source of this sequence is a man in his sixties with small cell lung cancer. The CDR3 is CASSQDGEAGEYLRELFF. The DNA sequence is TGTGCCAGCAGCCAAGATGGGGAGGCAGGGGAATATCTACGGGAGCTGTTTTTT.